A single sample is the source of the 7 T cell receptor beta chains below, sequenced in a study of T-cell memory formation after mild COVID-19. Via MiXCR, TCRdb re-called the 5' RACE reads, giving one row per CDR3 protein. The sample carries under 650,000 distinct CDR3 sequences, more than 15% recorded once. Sequenced material: PBMCs or a T cell subset sorted from them (not recorded which). These receptors all come from an adult woman who had mild COVID-19 (a few samples of this study predate the infection). Cell type and time point are not known.

This clonotype came up many times. The chain couples TRBV7-9 to TRBJ2-2; D gene uncertain. Germline V gives CDR1 SEHNR, CDR2 FQNEAQ (reference sequence). V lost 5 bases, J lost 0 bases, and 10 bases lay in between. The CDR3 contains 15 residues. As DNA, the CDR3 is TGTGCCAGCAGCCTTTTGGACCCGAACACCGGGGAGCTGTTTTTT. Translated: CASSLLDPNTGELFF.

This clonotype was counted at least ten times. V gene TRBV28 combines with J gene TRBJ1-5; no clear D gene. Germline CDR1 is MDHEN and CDR2 is SYDVKM. Trimming removed 3 bases from V and 4 bases from J, with 13 bases in between. This CDR3 region has 15 residues. CDR3 sequence: CASSFEGQLNQPQHF. CDR3 bases: TGTGCCAGCAGTTTCGAGGGCCAGTTGAATCAGCCCCAGCATTTT.

This clonotype was recorded at least ten times. This rearrangement joins TRBV12-3 or TRBV12-4 to TRBJ1-1; TRBD1 might be the D (5 bases). The CDR3 loop spans 13 amino acids. V lost 5 bases to trimming and J lost 5 bases, with 12 bases between them. For the CDR3, the DNA is TGTGCCAGCAGTACAGGAGGAGGAACTGAAGCTTTCTTT. This gives the protein CASSTGGGTEAFF.

This clonotype came up a few times. The chain combines TRBV5-1 with TRBJ2-7; D remains ambiguous. The ends were cut back, 5 bases at V and 0 bases at J, with 12 bases in the middle. In germline, CDR1 is SGHRS, CDR2 YFSETQ. The CDR3 is 14 residues long. CDR3 in DNA: TGCGCCAGCAGTCTCTACTCTTCCTCCTACGAGCAGTACTTC. Its protein product is CASSLYSSSYEQYF.

The V call is TRBV2, the J call TRBJ2-2; 10 bases agree with TRBD2. J lost 1 base, V lost 8 bases, and 7 bases had no gene match. Germline V gene data show CDR1 as SNHLY and CDR2 as FYNNEI. CDR3 length: 16 residues. The CDR3 is CASGRLAGWNTGELFF. The CDR3 nucleotides are TGTGCCAGCGGGAGACTAGCGGGCTGGAACACCGGGGAGCTGTTTTTT.

This clonotype was observed a few times. The rearrangement uses TRBV27 and TRBJ1-1, with D possibly matching TRBD1 (5 bases). From germline, CDR1 is MNHEY and CDR2 SMNVEV (reference sequence). The CDR3 has 13 residues. V lost 2 bases to trimming and J lost 7 bases, with 11 bases between them. This chain's CDR3 is CASSLAGRLEAFF. As DNA, the CDR3 is TGTGCCAGCAGTTTAGCGGGACGACTTGAAGCTTTCTTT.

This clonotype was found a few times. The CDR3 spells CASSLFRGTENQPQHF. CDR3 bases: TGTGCCAGCAGTTTATTTCGGGGAACCGAGAATCAGCCCCAGCATTTT. This chain links TRBV27 with TRBJ1-5; D remains ambiguous. The germline CDR1 and CDR2 sequences are MNHEY and SMNVEV (reference sequence). Trimming took 1 base from V and 4 from J, leaving 14 bases between them. This CDR3 region has 16 residues.